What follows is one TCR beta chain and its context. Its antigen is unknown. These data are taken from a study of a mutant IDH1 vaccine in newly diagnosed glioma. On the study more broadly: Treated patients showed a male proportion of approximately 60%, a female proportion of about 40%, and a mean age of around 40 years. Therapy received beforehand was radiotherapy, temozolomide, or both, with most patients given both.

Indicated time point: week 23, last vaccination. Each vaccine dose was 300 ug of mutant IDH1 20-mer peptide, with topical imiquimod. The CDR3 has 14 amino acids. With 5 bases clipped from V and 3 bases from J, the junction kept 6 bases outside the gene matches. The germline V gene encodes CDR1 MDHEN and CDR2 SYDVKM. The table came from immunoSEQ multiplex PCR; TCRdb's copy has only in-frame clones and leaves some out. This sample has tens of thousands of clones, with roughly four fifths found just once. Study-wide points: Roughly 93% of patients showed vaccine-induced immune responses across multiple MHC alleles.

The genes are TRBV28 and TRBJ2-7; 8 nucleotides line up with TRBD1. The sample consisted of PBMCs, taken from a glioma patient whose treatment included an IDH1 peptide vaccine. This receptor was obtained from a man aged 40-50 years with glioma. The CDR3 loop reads CASSVQGDDYEQYF. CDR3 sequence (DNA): TGTGCCAGCAGTGTACAGGGGGACGACTACGAGCAGTACTTC. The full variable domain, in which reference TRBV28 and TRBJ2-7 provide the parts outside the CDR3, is DVKVTQSSRYLVKRTGEKVFLECVQDMDHENMFWYRQDPGLGLRLIYFSYDVKMKEKGDIPEGYSVSREKKERFSLILESASTNQTSMYLCASSVQGDDYEQYFGPGTRLTVT.